This entry describes one TCR beta chain. Antigen: not known. This entry comes from a study of cytotoxic CD8 clonotypes in ibrutinib-treated CLL. Sequenced by immunoSEQ multiplex PCR; TCRdb stores in-frame clones only, minus some. The sample shows 150,000 to 200,000 clones, around nine tenths of them seen only once. Whole-study results and caveats: Clonality (at baseline) was higher than in age-matched healthy donors and tracked circulating CD8+ T-cell counts.

Germline-derived CDR1 and CDR2 are SGHRS and YFSETQ. V lost 0 bases and J 4 bases, leaving 16 bases between the germline ends. The CDR3 contains 16 residues. The clonotype was recovered from a human donor with chronic lymphocytic leukemia. The J gene is TRBJ1-2, the V gene TRBV5-1, with a tentative D call TRBD1 (6 bases). The specimen comprised PBMCs, sampled at disease progression, from a patient treated with ibrutinib. CDR3 DNA: TGCGCCAGCAGCTTGGATACCAACAGGGAGATCTATGGCTACACCTTC. Amino acids: CASSLDTNREIYGYTF.